This section outlines one TCR beta chain sequence together with its context. These data are taken from a study of neoadjuvant anti-PD-1 for oral cavity cancer. Across the whole study: Before surgery, most patients got three to four biweekly 3 mg/kg nivolumab doses.

Clones were read by immunoSEQ multiplex PCR, and TCRdb kept only the in-frame ones, dropping some. Among fewer than 70,000 clones listed, 70% to 85% were seen once. The CDR3 sequence is 16 residues long. Germline-derived CDR1 and CDR2 are SGHVS and FQNEAQ. With V trimmed by 3 bases and J by 4 bases, 10 bases remained unmatched. The chain carries TRBV7-8 and TRBJ2-7; 9 bases are a match to TRBD1. The source of this sequence is a person aged 40 to 85 with oral cavity squamous cell carcinoma. The specimen was PBMCs, collected before nivolumab (anti-PD-1) treatment. The CDR3: CASSFLPGQGPYEQYF. The CDR3 region has the DNA TGTGCCAGCAGCTTCCTACCGGGACAGGGCCCTTACGAGCAGTACTTC.